The subject of this entry is one TCR beta chain. Produced via immunoSEQ multiplex PCR; TCRdb's table is partial and in-frame only. The sample includes some 59,000 clones, around 90% of them seen just once. These data come from a study of cytomegalovirus exposure and HLA in healthy donors. The CDR3 spans 15 residues. Per the germline V gene, CDR1 is SNHLY and CDR2 is FYNNEI. Trimming removed 2 bases from V and 1 base from J, with 10 bases in between. The chain joins TRBV2 to TRBJ2-3, with D perhaps matching TRBD2 (6 bases). The material sequenced was PBMCs. The clonotype was recovered from a woman aged 18-29 years in good health and CMV-seropositive. CDR3 DNA sequence: TGTGCCAGCAGTGAATCCGGGACTCGCACAGATACGCAGTATTTT. Amino acid sequence: CASSESGTRTDTQYF.